These 7 T cell receptor beta chains came from one sample sequenced in a study of cytomegalovirus exposure and HLA in healthy donors. TCRdb's copy holds only in-frame clones and misses some; the assay was immunoSEQ multiplex PCR. The sample carries some 50,000 clones, more than 85% recorded once. Sequenced input: PBMCs. These receptors all stem from a woman between 18 and 29 years old in good health and CMV-seronegative.

The chain recombines TRBV4-3 with TRBJ2-1, with TRBD2 matching 7 bases. V lost 1 base to trimming and J lost 6 bases; unmatched junction nucleotides: 6. Looked up from germline, CDR1 is LGHNA and CDR2 is YSLEER. This CDR3 contains 15 residues. CDR3 nucleotides: TGCGCCAGCAGCCAAGTGGGAGGGCTACTCAATGAGCAGTTCTTC. Translated: CASSQVGGLLNEQFF.

CDR3 protein: CASSRDRGTEAFF. CDR3 sequence (DNA): TGTGCCAGCAGCCGGGACAGGGGCACTGAAGCTTTCTTT. This rearrangement joins TRBV7-7 to TRBJ1-1; 10 bases are a match to TRBD1. The ends lost 5 bases at V and 4 bases at J; junction bases unmatched: 1. CDR3 length: 13 amino acids. The germline V gene encodes CDR1 SSHAT and CDR2 FNYEAQ (reference sequence).

This chain uses TRBV5-4 with TRBJ1-3; possible D gene TRBD1, 5 bases. Germline CDR1 is SGHNT and CDR2 is YYREEE (reference sequence). This CDR3 is 14 amino acids long. V shed 0 bases and J shed 2 bases, with 6 bases lying between them. In DNA, the CDR3 is TGTGCCAGCAGCTTGGGGGGGGCTGGAAACACCATATATTTT. Protein product: CASSLGGAGNTIYF.

V is TRBV6-5 and J is TRBJ2-3, with a possible D match to TRBD2 (6 bases). Trimming removed 8 bases from V and 2 bases from J, with 8 bases in between. The CDR3 is made up of 12 amino acids. CDR1 and CDR2 from the germline V gene are MNHEY and SVGAGI. CDR3 DNA: TGTGCCAGCCGGGAGACCACAGATACGCAGTATTTT. Translation gives CASRETTDTQYF.

The chain links TRBV5-6 to TRBJ2-5; tentative D call: TRBD2 (5 bases). Germline V lookup: CDR1 SGHDT, CDR2 YYEEEE. This CDR3 has 14 amino acids. The V end was cut by 0 bases, the J end by 6 bases, with 12 bases between. Here the CDR3 DNA reads TGTGCCAGCAGCTTGGCGGCCCCGGGGAAGACCCAGTACTTC. Its translation: CASSLAAPGKTQYF.

This chain joins TRBV7-2 and TRBJ1-2; the match to TRBD1 covers 11 bases. Trimming took 6 bases from V and 3 from J; bases not matched to a gene: 3. The CDR3 is 14 amino acids. Germline V gene lookup returns CDR1 SGHTA and CDR2 FQGNSA. The CDR3 DNA sequence: TGTGCCAGCAGAGCGGGACAGGGGGACTATGGCTACACCTTC. This translates into CASRAGQGDYGYTF.

The genes are TRBV2 and TRBJ2-7, with D maybe TRBD1 (5 bases). The V end was cut by 3 bases, the J end by 0 bases, with 9 bases between. Germline values: CDR1 SNHLY, CDR2 FYNNEI. CDR3 length: 14 amino acids. The CDR3 DNA is TGTGCCAGCAGTGACAGGGTTAACTCCTACGAGCAGTACGTC. Translating gives CASSDRVNSYEQYV.